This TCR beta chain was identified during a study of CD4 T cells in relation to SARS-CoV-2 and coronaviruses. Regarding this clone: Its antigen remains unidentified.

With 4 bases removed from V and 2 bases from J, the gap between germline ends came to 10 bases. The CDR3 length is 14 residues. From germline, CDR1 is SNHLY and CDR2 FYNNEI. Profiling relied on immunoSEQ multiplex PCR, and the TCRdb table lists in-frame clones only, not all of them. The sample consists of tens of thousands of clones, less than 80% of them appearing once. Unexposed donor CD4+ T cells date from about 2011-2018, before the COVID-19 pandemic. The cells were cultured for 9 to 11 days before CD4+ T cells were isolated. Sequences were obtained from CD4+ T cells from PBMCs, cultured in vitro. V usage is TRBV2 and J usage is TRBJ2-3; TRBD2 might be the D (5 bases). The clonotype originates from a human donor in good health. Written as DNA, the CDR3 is TGTGCCAGCAGTGGGGTAGACTACACAGATACGCAGTATTTT. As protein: CASSGVDYTDTQYF.